This is a list of T cell receptor beta chains from one sample in a study of tumor-infiltrating lymphocytes in oesophageal squamous cell carcinoma. TCRdb reanalysed the PCR reads using MiXCR and keeps one entry per CDR3 protein. The sample holds 15,000 to 20,000 distinct CDR3 sequences, roughly two fifths seen once. Sequencing was done on a sample of normal esophageal tissue next to the tumor. These receptors were collected from a male donor with esophageal squamous cell carcinoma. Both conserved end residues are part of each CDR3. D genes are given only for firm matches. A row's size may be missing; if present it is once, few, many or a size class.

CAISAKGLAGGYNEQFF | TGTGCCATCAGTGCCAAAGGACTAGCGGGAGGATACAATGAGCAGTTCTTC | TRBJ2-1 | TRBD2 | TRBV10-3 | NA
CASSLASMETQYF | TGTGCCAGCAGTTTAGCTAGTATGGAGACCCAGTACTTC | TRBJ2-5 | NA | TRBV12-3/TRBV12-4 | many
CASSLGLAGSETQYF | TGTGCTAGCAGCTTGGGACTAGCGGGAAGCGAGACCCAGTACTTC | TRBJ2-5 | TRBD2 | TRBV7-7 | few
CASSSLSGEQTQYF | TGTGCCAGCAGTTCTCTCTCGGGGGAGCAGACCCAGTATTTT | TRBJ2-3 | NA | TRBV28 | NA
CASSVDSYEQYF | TGCGCCAGCAGTGTCGACAGCTACGAGCAGTACTTC | TRBJ2-7 | NA | TRBV10-1 | once
CASSWVSGSYEQYF | TGTGCCAGCAGTTGGGTTAGCGGCTCCTACGAGCAGTACTTC | TRBJ2-7 | NA | TRBV6-1 | medium-sized
CASSWGTESYEQYF | TGTGCCAGCAGCTGGGGGACTGAGTCCTACGAGCAGTACTTC | TRBJ2-7 | NA | TRBV7-2 | NA
CASSSVLSSYEQYF | TGTGCCAGCAGCTCCGTTCTTAGCTCCTACGAGCAGTACTTC | TRBJ2-7 | NA | TRBV7-2 | NA
CASSWGANTEAFF | TGTGCCAGCAGCTGGGGAGCAAACACTGAAGCTTTCTTT | TRBJ1-1 | NA | TRBV12-3/TRBV12-4 | NA
CASSVAVGQGHGGTGTGELFF | TGTGCCAGCAGCGTAGCTGTGGGACAGGGACATGGGGGTACGGGGACCGGGGAGCTGTTTTTT | TRBJ2-2 | TRBD1 | TRBV9 | NA
CAISESGDYGYTF | TGTGCCATCAGTGAGTCCGGGGACTATGGCTACACCTTC | TRBJ1-2 | NA | TRBV10-3 | many
CASSRRQGQETQYF | TGTGCCAGCAGCCGGCGACAGGGGCAAGAGACCCAGTACTTC | TRBJ2-5 | TRBD1 | TRBV3-1 | NA
CASSSRWGTAYEQYF | TGTGCCAGCAGCTCTCGTTGGGGGACAGCCTACGAGCAGTACTTC | TRBJ2-7 | TRBD1 | TRBV7-6 | NA
CASSHGTSTYYEQYF | TGTGCCAGCAGCCATGGGACTTCTACCTACTACGAGCAGTACTTC | TRBJ2-7 | NA | TRBV14 | many